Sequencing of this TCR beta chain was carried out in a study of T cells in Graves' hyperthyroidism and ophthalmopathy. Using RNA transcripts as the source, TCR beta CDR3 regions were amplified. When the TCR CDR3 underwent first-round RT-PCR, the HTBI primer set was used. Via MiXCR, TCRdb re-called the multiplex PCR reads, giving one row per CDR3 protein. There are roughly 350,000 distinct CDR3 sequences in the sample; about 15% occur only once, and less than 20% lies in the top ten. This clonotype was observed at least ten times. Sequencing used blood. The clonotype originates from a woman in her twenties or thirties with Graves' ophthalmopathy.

The CDR3 loop reads CSATTSTGDSNQPQHF. The CDR3 nucleotides are TGCAGTGCAACTACCTCGACAGGGGATAGCAATCAGCCCCAGCATTTT. This chain connects TRBV20-1 to TRBJ1-5; 8 positions match TRBD1. Germline V gives CDR1 DFQATT, CDR2 SNEGSKA (reference sequence). The CDR3 consists of 16 residues. J lost 0 bases, V lost 6 bases, and 10 bases had no gene match.